The rows below give T cell receptor beta chains drawn from one sample of a study of blood T cells in healthy people across ages. TCRdb independently ran MiXCR on the 5' RACE reads; one entry per CDR3 protein. Of approximately 800,000 distinct CDR3 sequences in the sample, around 25% are singletons; the top ten hold under 4.5%. Separately, the same data were catalogued under a study of T cells of mothers and their children.

What was sequenced was blood. These receptors came from a boy aged 5-17 years in good health. The CDR3 runs from the conserved cysteine through the conserved F or W. The D gene is left open where the match is weak. Not every row has a clone size; where given, it reads once, few, many or a size class.

D	size	V	J	DNA	CDR3
NA	NA	TRBV4-3	TRBJ1-1	TGCGCCAGCAGCCACGGAGGGGGGTTGGGCACTGAAGCTTTCTTT	CASSHGGGLGTEAFF
NA	NA	TRBV6-5	TRBJ2-5	TGTGCCAGCAGTTATGTAGGGCAAGAGACCCAGTACTTC	CASSYVGQETQYF
NA	NA	TRBV9	TRBJ1-3	TGTGCCAGCAGCGTAGATGGCGGTAGGGGAAACACCATATATTTT	CASSVDGGRGNTIYF
NA	NA	TRBV7-3	TRBJ1-1	TGTGCCAGCAGCTCAGGACATCTCCCTGAAGCTTTCTTT	CASSSGHLPEAFF
TRBD1	few	TRBV19	TRBJ1-1	TGTGCCAGTGGTATAGATGGGACAGGGAACACTGAAGCTTTCTTT	CASGIDGTGNTEAFF
NA	few	TRBV28	TRBJ1-1	TGTGCCAGCAGTATGGACAGACTTGAAGCTTTCTTT	CASSMDRLEAFF
TRBD1	NA	TRBV6-6	TRBJ1-4	TGTGCCAGCAGTGGCTTGGACAGGGGTGTTGAAAAACTGTTTTTT	CASSGLDRGVEKLFF
NA	NA	TRBV7-2	TRBJ2-1	TGTGCCAGCAGCTTCGAGACCTGGGACAATGAGCAGTTCTTC	CASSFETWDNEQFF
NA	NA	TRBV14	TRBJ2-5	TGTGCCAGCAGCCAAGGCACCACCATACCCCAAGAGACCCAGTACTTC	CASSQGTTIPQETQYF
TRBD1	few	TRBV6-2/TRBV6-3	TRBJ2-7	TGTGCCAGCAGTTACTCGGGATCCAGGGGGCTCCTACCAAGCTCCTACGAGCAGTACTTC	CASSYSGSRGLLPSSYEQYF
NA	NA	TRBV29-1	TRBJ1-1	TGCAGCGTTGAAGATCCAGGGACTGAAGCTTTCTTT	CSVEDPGTEAFF
TRBD2	NA	TRBV7-9	TRBJ2-7	TGTGCCAGCCTACCGCTCCGGGAGGGTCCGTACGAGCAGTACTTC	CASLPLREGPYEQYF
NA	many	TRBV5-4	TRBJ1-2	TGTGCCAGCAGCCCGCCGGAGCCTGCTAACTATGGCTACACCTTC	CASSPPEPANYGYTF
TRBD2	few	TRBV10-3	TRBJ2-3	TGTGCCATCAGTGACTCGGGACTAGCGGGGGCCCGTATGGATACGCAGTATTTT	CAISDSGLAGARMDTQYF
TRBD2	NA	TRBV28	TRBJ2-3	TGTGCCAGCACATCAGCGGGGGGAGACACAGATGCGCAGTATTTT	CASTSAGGDTDAQYF
TRBD1	NA	TRBV5-6	TRBJ2-5	TGTGCCAGCAGCTCCTCCGGGACAGGGGCATGGGAGACCCAGTACTTC	CASSSSGTGAWETQYF
NA	NA	TRBV9	TRBJ2-7	TGTGCCAGCAGCGTAGGAGACACGAGCTCCTACGAGCAGTACTTC	CASSVGDTSSYEQYF
TRBD1	NA	TRBV7-9	TRBJ1-2	TGTGCCAGCAGCGCACAGACAGGGGCGAACTATGGCTACACCTTC	CASSAQTGANYGYTF
NA	many	TRBV5-1	TRBJ2-5	TGTGCCAGCAGTTCCGGGACATACCAAGAGACCCAGTACTTC	CASSSGTYQETQYF
NA	NA	TRBV30	TRBJ1-1	TGTGCCTGGACCTCCGGGAGGGGAGTAGCTGAAGCTTTCTTT	CAWTSGRGVAEAFF
TRBD1	NA	TRBV20-1	TRBJ1-6	TGCAGTGCTAGCGACAGGGGTGACTCACCCCTCCACTTT	CSASDRGDSPLHF
NA	NA	TRBV5-1	TRBJ2-7	TGCGCCTGCAGCTTGCCCCTCCAGGGCAGGGGCTCCTACGAGCAGTACTTC	CACSLPLQGRGSYEQYF
NA	NA	TRBV7-9	TRBJ2-4	TGTGCCTGCAGCTTACGTGGGGCGGGAAACATTCAGTACTTC	CACSLRGAGNIQYF
NA	NA	TRBV4-1	TRBJ1-6	TGCGCCAGCAGCCAAGTAGGCCCGCAGGGAGGTGGCTCACCCCTCCACTTT	CASSQVGPQGGGSPLHF
TRBD1	many	TRBV5-1	TRBJ2-3	TGCGCCAGCAGACAGGGGGCAGATACGCAGTATTTT	CASRQGADTQYF
NA	NA	TRBV11-2	TRBJ2-1	TGTGCCAGCAGCTTAGAGGGGTGGGGTGAGCAGTTCTTC	CASSLEGWGEQFF
NA	NA	TRBV4-3	TRBJ2-7	TGCGCCAGCAGCCATCTTATGTCGGATCGTCCAAACTACGAGCAGTACTTC	CASSHLMSDRPNYEQYF
NA	few	TRBV7-8	TRBJ2-7	TGTGCCAGCAGCTTAGACCGGGGAATTGGCTACGAGCAGTACTTC	CASSLDRGIGYEQYF
NA	NA	TRBV7-2	TRBJ2-1	TGTGCCAGCAGCTTACTTGAGTGGGATGAGCAGTTCTTC	CASSLLEWDEQFF
TRBD1	NA	TRBV6-5	TRBJ1-2	TGTGCCAGCAGTTACTCCCCAGGACAGGGTTTTCACTATGGCTACACCTTC	CASSYSPGQGFHYGYTF
NA	few	TRBV20-1	TRBJ1-1	TGCAGGCCCTCACTACCCGCTTTCTTT	CRPSLPAFF
NA	NA	TRBV18	TRBJ2-1	TGTGCCAGCTCACCACCGAGCTCGCACAATGAGCAGTTCTTC	CASSPPSSHNEQFF
NA	few	TRBV7-9	TRBJ2-5	TGTGCCAGCAGCTCCCTCGGACTTTTGGAGTTCTTC	CASSSLGLLEFF
TRBD1	few	TRBV14	TRBJ2-5	TGTGCCAGCAGCGACAGGGTAGGCCTCCAAGAGACCCAGTACTTC	CASSDRVGLQETQYF
NA	NA	TRBV6-2/TRBV6-3	TRBJ1-2	TGTGCCAGCAGTGAGGACACTGCGTCTAACTATGGCTACACCTTC	CASSEDTASNYGYTF
TRBD2	few	TRBV7-8	TRBJ2-2	TGTGCCAGCAGCCTGGGCGGGAGTATCACCGGGGAGCTGTTTTTT	CASSLGGSITGELFF
NA	NA	TRBV4-3	TRBJ1-2	TGCGCCAGCAGCCAAGATCGTCAGGGCGGCTATGGCTACACCTTC	CASSQDRQGGYGYTF
TRBD2	NA	TRBV20-1	TRBJ2-7	TGCAGTGCTAGAGATTTGCTAGCGGTCTACGAGCAGTACTTC	CSARDLLAVYEQYF
NA	few	TRBV6-6	TRBJ2-5	TGTGCCAGCAGTTACATCCGACAGGGAGGAGAGACCCAGTACTTC	CASSYIRQGGETQYF
NA	NA	TRBV4-3	TRBJ1-3	TGCGCCAGCAGCCAAGATAAGTCCGGAAACACCATATATTTT	CASSQDKSGNTIYF
TRBD2	few	TRBV7-3	TRBJ2-6	TGTGCCAGCAGCCGGACTAGCGGGAGTTCGTCTGGGGCCAACGTCCTGACTTTC	CASSRTSGSSSGANVLTF